The text below deals with one TCR beta chain. The length of the CDR3 is 12 residues. Trimming cost V 0 bases and J 3 bases, with 3 bases left between them. Germline CDR1 and CDR2: SGHRS and YFSETQ. The data stem from a study of T cell clones after liver transplantation. Sequencing used immunoSEQ multiplex PCR; TCRdb keeps in-frame clones, though not all of them. The sample consists of 95,000 to 110,000 clones, around 84% of them appearing once. Specimen: CD4+ T cells from blood, collected 45 to 50 months after liver transplant. The TCR was taken from a human patient who received a liver transplant. Some T cells may trace back to the graft donor. The chain employs TRBV5-1 and TRBJ2-5; D unresolved. The CDR3: CASSLAKETQYF. CDR3 in DNA: TGCGCCAGCAGCTTGGCGAAAGAGACCCAGTACTTC.